The 22 T cell receptor beta chains reported below all come from one sample, sequenced in a study of blood T cell repertoires in COVID-19 (dated by TCRdb to 2020 to 2022). The library was obtained by the immunoSEQ multiplex PCR assay. As stored in TCRdb, this immuneACCESS dataset retains in-frame rearrangements with V and J assigned. A fraction of the clones does not appear; measured against another copy, unresolved V genes explain less than half of the discrepancy, and the remainder lacks a known reason. In this sample the table shows just over 650,000 clones, 85% to 90% of which occur a single time. The top ten clonotypes cover roughly 0.25% of the sample. The source material was peripheral blood. The receptors derive from a woman between 18 and 29 years old with acute or convalescent COVID-19.

The V and J genes are TRBV7-9 and TRBJ1-2; no clear D. This CDR3 is built from 15 residues. The ends were cut back, 1 base at V and 2 bases at J, with 11 bases in the middle. Germline V gene lookup returns CDR1 SEHNR and CDR2 FQNEAQ (reference sequence). CDR3 DNA sequence: TGTGCCAGCAGCTTAGACCCAGGTTCGAACTATGGCTACACCTTC. Its protein product is CASSLDPGSNYGYTF.

This clone showed up just once. The chain has TRBV24-1 and TRBJ1-4; D remains unclear. The ends were cut back, 4 bases at V and 4 bases at J, with 15 bases in the middle. There are 16 residues in the CDR3. The germline V gene encodes CDR1 KGHDR and CDR2 SFDVKD. The DNA of the CDR3 is TGTGCCACCAGTGAGGGAACCGGGATCTATAATGAAAAACTGTTTTTT. Encoded protein: CATSEGTGIYNEKLFF.

The gene calls are TRBV9 and TRBJ2-5; weak D call: TRBD2 (6 bases). With 4 bases removed from V and 7 bases from J, the gap between germline ends came to 23 bases. Germline loops: CDR1 SGDLS, CDR2 YYNGEE. The CDR3 consists of 16 residues. The CDR3 sequence is CASSRTGDSSGGTQYF. Here the CDR3 DNA reads TGTGCCAGCAGCCGTACGGGGGACTCCTCGGGCGGGACCCAGTACTTC.

V gene TRBV11-3 combines with J gene TRBJ1-4; 12 bases align to TRBD1. The CDR3 runs 18 residues. CDR1 SGHNT and CDR2 YENEEA come from the germline V gene. With 1 base clipped from V and 4 bases from J, the junction kept 7 bases outside the gene matches. The DNA of the CDR3 is TGTGCCAGCAGCTTAGTTGGGACAGGGGGCGCGGGTAATGAAAAACTGTTTTTT. It is translated as CASSLVGTGGAGNEKLFF.

The V call is TRBV5-5, the J call TRBJ1-2, with a possible D match to TRBD1 (5 bases). The V gene lost 2 bases and the J gene lost 8 bases, with 13 bases spanning the gap. This CDR3 region has 13 residues. Germline assignment: CDR1 SGHKS and CDR2 YYEKEE (reference sequence). The chain's CDR3 is CASSFSGGEGYTF. Written as DNA, the CDR3 is TGTGCCAGCAGCTTTTCCGGAGGGGAAGGCTACACCTTC.

Concerning this clone itself: This specimen includes other DNA sequences encoding the same CDR3. The chain employs TRBV7-2 and TRBJ1-2; 8 nucleotides line up with TRBD1. The V gene's germline CDR1 is SGHTA and CDR2 FQGNSA. CDR3 length: 13 amino acids. Germline trimming cut 1 base from V and 8 bases from J; bases unmatched to any gene: 3. This CDR3 reads CASSLGQGYGYTF. CDR3 DNA sequence: TGTGCCAGCAGCTTAGGACAGGGGTACGGCTACACCTTC.

The CDR3 is CASSDSAGESTDTQYF. The CDR3 nucleotides are TGTGCCAGCAGTGACTCGGCCGGGGAAAGCACAGATACGCAGTATTTT. The chain joins TRBV6-4 to TRBJ2-3; D might be TRBD2 (5 bases). This CDR3 spans 16 amino acids. Trimming removed 0 bases from V and 0 bases from J, with 10 bases in between. The germline V gene has CDR1 MRHNA and CDR2 SNTAGT.

The chain links TRBV7-9 to TRBJ1-2; maybe TRBD1 (6 bases). The germline V gene encodes CDR1 SEHNR and CDR2 FQNEAQ (reference sequence). V lost 5 bases, J lost 2 bases, and 21 bases lay in between. The CDR3 spans 17 residues. CDR3 sequence (DNA): TGTGCCAGCAGCCGTCACGCCACCAGGGACACCAACTATGGCTACACCTTC. This encodes CASSRHATRDTNYGYTF. The whole variable domain, filled in from reference TRBV7-9 and TRBJ1-2, reads DTGVSQNPRHKITKRGQNVTFRCDPISEHNRLYWYRQTLGQGPEFLTYFQNEAQLEKSRLLSDRFSAERPKGSFSTLEIQRTEQGDSAMYLCASSRHATRDTNYGYTFGSGTRLTVV.

The chain carries TRBV5-1 and TRBJ2-1; D gene ambiguous. Trimming cost V 4 bases and J 9 bases, with 8 bases left between them. Looked up from germline, CDR1 is SGHRS and CDR2 is YFSETQ. There are 11 residues in the CDR3. The CDR3 nucleotides read TGCGCCAGCAGCCACATAAGTGAGCAGTTCTTC. This codes for CASSHISEQFF.

The V call is TRBV18, the J call TRBJ2-2; D perhaps matches TRBD1 (6 bases). Germline lookup yields CDR1 KGHSH and CDR2 LQKENI. Trimming removed 3 bases from V and 1 base from J, with 15 bases in between. The CDR3 totals 17 residues. CDR3 amino acids: CASSPLQGSRNTGELFF. In DNA form, the CDR3 reads TGTGCCAGCTCACCTCTTCAGGGGTCTCGGAACACCGGGGAGCTGTTTTTT.

V is TRBV5-1 and J is TRBJ2-2; 8 bases are a match to TRBD1. CDR1 is SGHRS and CDR2 is YFSETQ in the germline V gene. The V and J ends lost 4 bases and 6 bases, in that order; junction bases with no gene match: 2. The CDR3 loop spans 13 amino acids. The DNA for the CDR3 is TGCGCCAGCAGCCCCAGGGGGCCCGGGGAGCTGTTTTTT. Residues: CASSPRGPGELFF.

This rearrangement joins TRBV29-1 to TRBJ1-5, with 7 nucleotides matching TRBD1. The CDR3 has 14 amino acids. Germline loops: CDR1 SQVTM, CDR2 ANQGSEA. With 3 bases clipped from V and 5 bases from J, the junction kept 7 bases outside the gene matches. The DNA for the CDR3 is TGCAGCGTTGAGGGACAGAGTTTCGATCAGCCCCAGCATTTT. As protein: CSVEGQSFDQPQHF. Complete variable domain (other parts from reference TRBV29-1 and TRBJ1-5): SAVISQKPSRDICQRGTSLTIQCQVDSQVTMMFWYRQQPGQSLTLIATANQGSEATYESGFVIDKFPISRPNLTFSTLTVSNMSPEDSSIYLCSVEGQSFDQPQHFGDGTRLSIL.

Worth noting for this clone: Other DNA sequences in this sample translate to the same CDR3. The V gene is TRBV4-3, the J gene TRBJ2-1; TRBD1 agrees at 11 bases. The V segment lost 4 bases and the J segment 3 bases; nucleotides outside the gene matches: 5. The length of the CDR3 is 16 residues. Germline V CDR1 and CDR2: LGHNA, YSLEER. CDR3 sequence (DNA): TGCGCCAGCAGCCCCACCGGGACAGGGGGCTACAATGAGCAGTTCTTC. Its translation is CASSPTGTGGYNEQFF.

The V call is TRBV7-2, the J call TRBJ1-4; no clear D gene. The CDR3 contains 13 residues. Germline values: CDR1 SGHTA, CDR2 FQGNSA. V lost 2 bases to trimming and J lost 6 bases, with 7 bases between them. The DNA for the CDR3 is TGTGCCAGCAGCTTATCCCTAGATGAAAAACTGTTTTTT. Encoded protein: CASSLSLDEKLFF.

This clone was found a few times. V usage is TRBV5-5 and J usage is TRBJ2-1, with TRBD2 matching 11 bases. Germline CDR1 and CDR2: SGHKS and YYEKEE (reference sequence). The trim removed 3 bases at V and 7 bases at J, leaving 6 bases unmatched. This CDR3 has 15 residues. CDR3 protein: CASSYSGGAMNEQFF. CDR3 nucleotides: TGTGCCAGCAGCTATAGCGGGGGGGCGATGAATGAGCAGTTCTTC.

The genes are TRBV29-1 and TRBJ1-2; D gene unclear. Trimming took 5 bases from V and 6 from J, leaving 13 bases between them. From germline, CDR1 is SQVTM and CDR2 ANQGSEA. The CDR3 is 12 residues long. As DNA, the CDR3 is TGCAGCGTTCCTTCCCCGCGGGATGGCTACACCTTC. Its translation: CSVPSPRDGYTF. Complete variable domain (other parts from reference TRBV29-1 and TRBJ1-2): SAVISQKPSRDICQRGTSLTIQCQVDSQVTMMFWYRQQPGQSLTLIATANQGSEATYESGFVIDKFPISRPNLTFSTLTVSNMSPEDSSIYLCSVPSPRDGYTFGSGTRLTVV.

The gene calls are TRBV6-5 and TRBJ1-1, with a possible D match to TRBD1 (5 bases). Germline loops: CDR1 MNHEY, CDR2 SVGAGI. The CDR3 is made up of 14 amino acids. V was clipped by 7 bases and J by 0 bases, with 12 bases between them. The CDR3 sequence is CASISGHMNTEAFF. The CDR3 bases are TGTGCCAGCATCTCTGGACACATGAACACTGAAGCTTTCTTT.

This chain links TRBV4-3 with TRBJ2-3; 8 bases map to TRBD1. V was clipped by 8 bases and J by 5 bases; unmatched bases: 12. The CDR3 is 15 residues long. Germline V lookup: CDR1 LGHNA, CDR2 YSLEER. The CDR3 is CASSGLTGGGDTQYF. Written as DNA, the CDR3 is TGCGCCAGCTCTGGCCTCACAGGGGGAGGAGATACGCAGTATTTT.

This chain connects TRBV29-1 to TRBJ1-1, with TRBD1 matching 7 bases. CDR3 length: 13 amino acids. With 4 bases clipped from V and 9 bases from J, the junction kept 11 bases outside the gene matches. Per the germline V gene, CDR1 is SQVTM and CDR2 is ANQGSEA. Here the CDR3 DNA reads TGCAGCGTTGCGGTTGACGTCAGGGGGAAAGCTTTCTTT. Its translation: CSVAVDVRGKAFF.

The V and J genes are TRBV12-5 and TRBJ1-3; no firm D call. Germline V gene data show CDR1 as LGHNT and CDR2 as FRNRAP. Trimming cost V 5 bases and J 0 bases, with 14 bases left between them. The CDR3 runs 16 residues. The CDR3 DNA sequence: TGTGCTAGTGGTGAACGCTCAGGTATCTCTGGAAACACCATATATTTT. As protein: CASGERSGISGNTIYF.

Written as DNA, the CDR3 is TGTGCCAGCAGCATGACCAGCGGGCAAGAGACCCAGTACTTC. It is translated as CASSMTSGQETQYF. The chain couples TRBV5-6 to TRBJ2-5; perhaps TRBD2 as D (6 bases). CDR3 length equals 14 residues. Germline CDR1 reads SGHDT; CDR2 reads YYEEEE. V gave up 4 bases and J gave up 2 bases, with 12 bases separating them.

The gene calls are TRBV7-3 and TRBJ2-3; D not resolved. V was shortened by 4 bases and J by 2 bases, with 10 bases between the two germline ends. The V gene's germline CDR1 is SGHTA and CDR2 FQGTGA. The CDR3 is 14 residues long. This CDR3 reads CASSSSAYTDTQYF. The CDR3, as DNA: TGTGCCAGCAGCTCATCTGCGTACACAGATACGCAGTATTTT.